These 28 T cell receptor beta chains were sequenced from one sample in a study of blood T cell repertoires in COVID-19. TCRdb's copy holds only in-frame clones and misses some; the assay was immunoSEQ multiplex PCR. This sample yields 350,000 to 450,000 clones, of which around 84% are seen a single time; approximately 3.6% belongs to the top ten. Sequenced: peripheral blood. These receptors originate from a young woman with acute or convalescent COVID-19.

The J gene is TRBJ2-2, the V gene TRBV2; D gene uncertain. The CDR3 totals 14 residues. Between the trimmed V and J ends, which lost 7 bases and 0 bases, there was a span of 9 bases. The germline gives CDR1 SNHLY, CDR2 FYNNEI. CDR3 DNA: TGTGCCAGCATTATGGAGACGAACACCGGGGAGCTGTTTTTT. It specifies CASIMETNTGELFF.

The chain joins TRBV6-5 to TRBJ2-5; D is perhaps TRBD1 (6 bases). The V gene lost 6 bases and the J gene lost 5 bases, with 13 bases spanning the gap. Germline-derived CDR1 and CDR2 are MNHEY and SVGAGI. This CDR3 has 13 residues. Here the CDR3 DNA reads TGTGCCAGCAGGGGCACAGGGCTGGAGACCCAGTACTTC. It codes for CASRGTGLETQYF.

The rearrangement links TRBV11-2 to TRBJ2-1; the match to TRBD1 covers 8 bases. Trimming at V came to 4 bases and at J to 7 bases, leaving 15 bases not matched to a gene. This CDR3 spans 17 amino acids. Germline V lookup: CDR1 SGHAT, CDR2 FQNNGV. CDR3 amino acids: CASSSRPGQAKGNEQFF. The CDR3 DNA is TGTGCCAGCAGCTCCCGCCCGGGACAGGCGAAGGGGAATGAGCAGTTCTTC.

CDR3 sequence (DNA): TGTGCCATCAGTGACCCAGACAGGGTCGGGGACTATGGCTACACCTTC. It specifies CAISDPDRVGDYGYTF. The chain has TRBV10-3 and TRBJ1-2; TRBD1 agrees at 7 bases. CDR1 ENHRY and CDR2 SYGVKD come from the germline V gene. Losses at the gene ends were 3 bases for V and 3 bases for J; bases not matched to a gene: 10. This CDR3 has 16 residues.

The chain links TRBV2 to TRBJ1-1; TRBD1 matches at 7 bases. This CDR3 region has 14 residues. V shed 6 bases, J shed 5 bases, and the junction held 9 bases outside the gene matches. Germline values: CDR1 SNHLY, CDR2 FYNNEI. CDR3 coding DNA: TGTGCCAGCAGACCGACAGGGTCGGGGACTGAAGCTTTCTTT. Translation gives CASRPTGSGTEAFF.

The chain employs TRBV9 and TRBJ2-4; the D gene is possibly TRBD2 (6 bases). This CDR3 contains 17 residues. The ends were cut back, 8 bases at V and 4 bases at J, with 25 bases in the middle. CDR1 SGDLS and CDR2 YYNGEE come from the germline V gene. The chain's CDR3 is CARTVLTGGDLKNIQYF. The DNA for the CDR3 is TGTGCCAGAACAGTCCTGACCGGGGGAGACCTAAAAAACATTCAGTACTTC.

CDR3 protein: CASSSYRATEAFF. In DNA, the CDR3 is TGTGCCAGCAGCTCCTACAGGGCCACTGAAGCTTTCTTT. The chain has TRBV13 and TRBJ1-1, with TRBD1 as a possible D gene (6 bases). This CDR3 is 13 amino acids long. V was trimmed by 4 bases and J by 4 bases, leaving 10 bases between them. CDR1 and CDR2 from the germline V gene are PRHDT and FYEKMQ (reference sequence). Supplemented by reference TRBV13 and TRBJ1-1, the full variable domain reads AAGVIQSPRHLIKEKRETATLKCYPIPRHDTVYWYQQGPGQDPQFLISFYEKMQSDKGSIPDRFSAQQFSDYHSELNMSSLELGDSALYFCASSSYRATEAFFGQGTRLTVV.

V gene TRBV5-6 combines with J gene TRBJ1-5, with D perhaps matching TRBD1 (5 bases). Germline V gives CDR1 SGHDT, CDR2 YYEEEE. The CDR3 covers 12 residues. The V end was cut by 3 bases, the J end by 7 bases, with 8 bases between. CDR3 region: CASSYQGQPQHF. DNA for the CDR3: TGTGCCAGCAGCTATCAGGGACAGCCCCAGCATTTT. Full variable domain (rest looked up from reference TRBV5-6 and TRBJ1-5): DAGVTQSPTHLIKTRGQQVTLRCSPKSGHDTVSWYQQALGQGPQFIFQYYEEEERQRGNFPDRFSGHQFPNYSSELNVNALLLGDSALYLCASSYQGQPQHFGDGTRLSIL.

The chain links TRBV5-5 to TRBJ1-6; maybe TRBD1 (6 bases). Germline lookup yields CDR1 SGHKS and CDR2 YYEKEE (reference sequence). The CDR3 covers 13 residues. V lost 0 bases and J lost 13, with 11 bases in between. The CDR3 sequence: CASSLEGTGPLHF. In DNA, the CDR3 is TGTGCCAGCAGCTTGGAAGGAACAGGGCCCCTCCACTTT. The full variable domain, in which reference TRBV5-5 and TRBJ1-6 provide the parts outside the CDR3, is DAGVTQSPTHLIKTRGQQVTLRCSPISGHKSVSWYQQVLGQGPQFIFQYYEKEERGRGNFPDRFSARQFPNYSSELNVNALLLGDSALYLCASSLEGTGPLHFGNGTRLTVT.

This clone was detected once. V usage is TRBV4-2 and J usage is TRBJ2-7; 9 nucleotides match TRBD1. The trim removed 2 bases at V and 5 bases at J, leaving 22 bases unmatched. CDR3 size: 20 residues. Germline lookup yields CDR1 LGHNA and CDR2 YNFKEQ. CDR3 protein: CASSQFGPEARDRERNEQYF. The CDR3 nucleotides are TGTGCCAGCAGCCAATTCGGACCTGAAGCCCGGGACAGGGAACGCAACGAGCAGTACTTC.

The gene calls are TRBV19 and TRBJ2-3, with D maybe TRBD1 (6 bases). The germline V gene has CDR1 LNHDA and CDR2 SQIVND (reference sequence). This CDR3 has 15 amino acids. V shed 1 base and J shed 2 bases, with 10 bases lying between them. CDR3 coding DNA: TGTGCCAGTAGTATAGCAGGGGTGGTCACAGATACGCAGTATTTT. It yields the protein CASSIAGVVTDTQYF.

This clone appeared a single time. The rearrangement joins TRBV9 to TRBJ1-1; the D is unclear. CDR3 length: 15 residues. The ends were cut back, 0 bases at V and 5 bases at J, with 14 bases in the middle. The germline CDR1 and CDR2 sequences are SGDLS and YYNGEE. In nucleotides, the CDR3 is TGTGCCAGCAGCGTAGCCCCGGGTCTAGGAACTGAAGCTTTCTTT. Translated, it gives CASSVAPGLGTEAFF.

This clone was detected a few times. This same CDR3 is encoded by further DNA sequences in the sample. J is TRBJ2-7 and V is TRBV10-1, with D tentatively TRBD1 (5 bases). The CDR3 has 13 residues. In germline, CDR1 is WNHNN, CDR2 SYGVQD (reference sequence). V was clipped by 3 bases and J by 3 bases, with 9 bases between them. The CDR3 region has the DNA TGCGCCAGCAGTGATCCTGACAGCTACGAGCAGTACTTC. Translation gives CASSDPDSYEQYF.

CDR3 amino acids: CASSLAQWPSLEDEQYF. The CDR3 bases are TGTGCCAGCAGCTTGGCCCAGTGGCCGAGCCTAGAAGACGAGCAGTACTTC. J is TRBJ2-7 and V is TRBV5-6; no reliable D call. The CDR3 runs to 17 residues. Germline CDR1 reads SGHDT; CDR2 reads YYEEEE. The V end was cut by 0 bases, the J end by 5 bases, with 21 bases between.

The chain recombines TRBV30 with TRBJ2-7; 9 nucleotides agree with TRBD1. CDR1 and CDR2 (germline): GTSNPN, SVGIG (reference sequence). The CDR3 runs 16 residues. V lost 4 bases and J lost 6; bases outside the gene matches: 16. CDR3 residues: CAWTPETGTGLGEQYF. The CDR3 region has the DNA TGTGCCTGGACTCCAGAAACCGGGACAGGGTTGGGCGAGCAGTACTTC.

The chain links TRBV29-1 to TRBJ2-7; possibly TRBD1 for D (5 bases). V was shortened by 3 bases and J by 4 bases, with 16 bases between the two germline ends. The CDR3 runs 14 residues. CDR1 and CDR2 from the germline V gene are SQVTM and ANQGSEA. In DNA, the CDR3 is TGCAGCGTTGAGGGTAGGGGAACAGGATACGAGCAGTACTTC. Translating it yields CSVEGRGTGYEQYF.

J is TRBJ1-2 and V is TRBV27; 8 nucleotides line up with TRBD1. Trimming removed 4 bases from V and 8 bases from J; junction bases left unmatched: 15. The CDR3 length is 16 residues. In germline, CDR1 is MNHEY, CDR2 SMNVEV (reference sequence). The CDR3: CASSSLSGGIMGGYTF. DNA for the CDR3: TGTGCCAGCAGTTCGTTATCAGGGGGCATTATGGGAGGCTACACCTTC.

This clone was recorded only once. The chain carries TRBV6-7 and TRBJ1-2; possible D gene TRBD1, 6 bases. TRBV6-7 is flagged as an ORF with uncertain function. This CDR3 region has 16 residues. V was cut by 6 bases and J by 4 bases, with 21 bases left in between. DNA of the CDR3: TGTGCCAGCAGGAACGAGGGGGTGAAGAGGGCCTATGGCTACACCTTC. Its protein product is CASRNEGVKRAYGYTF.

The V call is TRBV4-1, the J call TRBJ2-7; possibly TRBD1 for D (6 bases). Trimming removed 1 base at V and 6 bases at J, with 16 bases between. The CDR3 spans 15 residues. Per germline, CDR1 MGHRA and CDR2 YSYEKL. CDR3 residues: CASSQGSNRALEQYF. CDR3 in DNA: TGCGCCAGCAGCCAAGGCTCTAACAGGGCCCTCGAGCAGTACTTC.

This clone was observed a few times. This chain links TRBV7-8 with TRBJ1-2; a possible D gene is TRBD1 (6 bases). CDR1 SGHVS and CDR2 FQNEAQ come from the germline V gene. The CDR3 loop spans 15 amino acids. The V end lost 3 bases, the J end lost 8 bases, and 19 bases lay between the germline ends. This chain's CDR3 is CASSFLDRGSGGYTF. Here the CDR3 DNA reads TGTGCCAGCAGCTTCCTGGACAGAGGGTCAGGAGGCTACACCTTC.

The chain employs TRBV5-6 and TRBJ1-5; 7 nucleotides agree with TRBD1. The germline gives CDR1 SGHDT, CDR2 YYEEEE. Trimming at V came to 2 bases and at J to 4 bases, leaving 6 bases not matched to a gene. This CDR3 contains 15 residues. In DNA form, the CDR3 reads TGTGCCAGCAGCTTTGGGACAGTGCCTAATCAGCCCCAGCATTTT. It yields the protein CASSFGTVPNQPQHF.

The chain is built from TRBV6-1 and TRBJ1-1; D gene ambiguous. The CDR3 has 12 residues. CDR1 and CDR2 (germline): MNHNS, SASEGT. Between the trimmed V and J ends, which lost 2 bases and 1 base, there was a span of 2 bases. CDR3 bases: TGTGCCAGCAGTGAACAGAACACTGAAGCTTTCTTT. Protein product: CASSEQNTEAFF.

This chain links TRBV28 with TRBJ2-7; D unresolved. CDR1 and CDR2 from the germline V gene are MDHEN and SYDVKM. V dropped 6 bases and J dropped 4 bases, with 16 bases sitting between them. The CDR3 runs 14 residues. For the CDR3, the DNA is TGTGCCAGCAGCTGGGCCAATAAGATTTACGAGCAGTACTTC. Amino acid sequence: CASSWANKIYEQYF.

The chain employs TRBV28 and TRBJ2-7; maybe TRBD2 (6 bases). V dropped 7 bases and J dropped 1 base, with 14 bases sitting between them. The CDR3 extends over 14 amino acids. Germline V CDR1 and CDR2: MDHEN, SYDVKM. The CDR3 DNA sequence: TGTGCCAGCATTACTCGGGGGTTATCCTACGAGCAGTACTTC. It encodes CASITRGLSYEQYF.

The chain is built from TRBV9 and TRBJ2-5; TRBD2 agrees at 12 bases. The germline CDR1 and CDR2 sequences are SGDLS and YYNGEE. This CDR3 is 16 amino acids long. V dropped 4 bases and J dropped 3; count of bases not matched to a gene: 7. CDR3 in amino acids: CASSQEGLAGKETQYF. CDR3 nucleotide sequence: TGTGCCAGCAGCCAAGAAGGACTAGCGGGGAAAGAGACCCAGTACTTC.

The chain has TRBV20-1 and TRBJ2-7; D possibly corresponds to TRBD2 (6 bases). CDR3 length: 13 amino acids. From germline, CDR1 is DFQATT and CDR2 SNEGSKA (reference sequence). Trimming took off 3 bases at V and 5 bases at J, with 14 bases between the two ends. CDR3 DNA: TGCAGTGCTAGTACCGGGAGTGTCCACGAGCAGTACTTC. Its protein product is CSASTGSVHEQYF.

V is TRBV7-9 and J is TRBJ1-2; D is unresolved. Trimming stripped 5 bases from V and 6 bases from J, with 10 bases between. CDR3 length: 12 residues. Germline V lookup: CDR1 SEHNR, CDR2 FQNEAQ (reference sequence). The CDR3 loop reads CASSPKRDGYTF. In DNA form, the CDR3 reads TGTGCCAGCAGCCCGAAGAGGGATGGCTACACCTTC.

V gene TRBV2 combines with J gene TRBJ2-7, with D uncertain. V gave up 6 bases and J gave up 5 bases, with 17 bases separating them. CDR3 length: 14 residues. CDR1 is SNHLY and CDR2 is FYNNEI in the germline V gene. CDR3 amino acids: CASSERLSPNEQYF. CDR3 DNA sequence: TGTGCCAGCAGCGAGCGTCTTTCCCCCAACGAGCAGTACTTC.